Listed below are T cell receptor beta chains from one sample, sequenced in a study of human T cells and chemical hapten exposure. TCRdb analysed the RACE reads with MiXCR anew, one entry per CDR3 protein. The sample holds tens of thousands of distinct CDR3 sequences, about 9.2% seen once. The specimen was whole blood, collected in connection with sensitization to the hapten diphenylcyclopropenone (DPC). The receptors were sampled from a woman in her 40s with alopecia areata. Some clones in this sample may be carry-over from other donors' samples. Each CDR3 is given with its conserved first and last residue. The order of the fields is J gene, clone size, D gene, V gene, CDR3 DNA, CDR3 protein. The D gene is left open where the match is weak. Some rows mark clone size as missing; the rest say once, few, many or name a class of expanded clone.

>TRBJ2-1|many|TRBD1|TRBV29-1
TGCAGCGTGGGACAGGGGAACAATGAGCAGTTCTTC
CSVGQGNNEQFF
>TRBJ1-5|few|-|TRBV28
TGTGCCAGCAGCGTTAGCAGGGTTCAGCCCCAGCATTTT
CASSVSRVQPQHF
>TRBJ1-5|many|-|TRBV12-3/TRBV12-4
TGTGCCAGCTCCAAGGGAGTAATACAGGGAGGTAGCAATCAGCCCCAGCATTTT
CASSKGVIQGGSNQPQHF
>TRBJ2-3|few|-|TRBV12-3/TRBV12-4
TGTGCCAGCAGTTACGGACACCTCGCAGATACGCAGTATTTT
CASSYGHLADTQYF
>TRBJ2-7|many|-|TRBV7-2
TGTGCCAGCAGCTTAGGAGCGCGTGGGGAGCAGTACTTC
CASSLGARGEQYF
>TRBJ1-2|many|-|TRBV6-2/TRBV6-3
TGTGCCAGCAGTTACTCGGCCGGGAGGTTTGGTGGCTACACCTTC
CASSYSAGRFGGYTF
>TRBJ1-2|-|-|TRBV7-9
TGTGCCAGCAGTGGCTACACCTTC
CASSGYTF
>TRBJ2-5|few|TRBD1|TRBV11-2
TGTGCCAGCAGAAGACCCGGGACAGGCCTTTCGGCCCAGTACTTC
CASRRPGTGLSAQYF
>TRBJ1-1|-|-|TRBV7-3
TGTGCCAGCATGAAATCTGTGAACACTGAAGCTTTCTTT
CASMKSVNTEAFF
>TRBJ2-3|-|TRBD2|TRBV12-3/TRBV12-4
TGTGCCAGCAGCCGGGGGACTAGCGGGGGTTGGTTCGGCACAGATACGCAGTATTTT
CASSRGTSGGWFGTDTQYF
>TRBJ2-7|many|-|TRBV20-1
TGCAGTGCTTCCGGGACGGAAACCTACGAGCAGTACTTC
CSASGTETYEQYF
>TRBJ2-7|many|-|TRBV25-1
TGTGCCAGCAGCCGAAGCCACGAGCAGTACTTC
CASSRSHEQYF
>TRBJ1-2|few|-|TRBV19
TGTGCCAGTATTGGGAAAGAGGATGGCTACACCTTC
CASIGKEDGYTF
>TRBJ2-5|-|TRBD1|TRBV29-1
TGCAGCGTTGAGACAGGGACCCAAGAGACCCAGTACTTC
CSVETGTQETQYF
>TRBJ2-1|many|TRBD1|TRBV10-3
TGTGCCATCATGCGGGGGACAGGGGGAGGGAATGAGCAGTTCTTC
CAIMRGTGGGNEQFF
>TRBJ2-2|few|TRBD1|TRBV7-8
TGTGCCAGCAGCCCGGCGGACAGGGTGGTCGGGGAGCTGTTTTTT
CASSPADRVVGELFF
>TRBJ1-5|many|TRBD1|TRBV19
TGTGCCAGTAGTATCGTTGGACAGGGTGATCAGCCCCAGCATTTT
CASSIVGQGDQPQHF
>TRBJ1-4|-|-|TRBV3-1
TGTGCCAGCAGCCAAGATAGTGGGGTAGCAAAACTGTTTTTT
CASSQDSGVAKLFF
>TRBJ1-1|many|-|TRBV6-5
TGTGCCAGCAGAAAACAGGGGAACACTGAAGCTTTCTTT
CASRKQGNTEAFF
>TRBJ2-2|medium-sized|TRBD1|TRBV5-5
TGTGCCAGCAGCTTGGATCTGCAGGGGGCCCGCACCGGGGAGCTGTTTTTT
CASSLDLQGARTGELFF
>TRBJ1-1|many|TRBD1|TRBV5-1
TGCGCCAGCAGCCTCCGACCGGGACAGGGTTCTGAAGCTTTCTTT
CASSLRPGQGSEAFF
>TRBJ2-6|-|-|TRBV4-3
TGCGCCTCGAAAGGCCGATCACATGGGGCCAACGTCCTGACTTTC
CASKGRSHGANVLTF
>TRBJ1-1|-|-|TRBV29-1
TGCAGCGTTGAAGACAGGGAATTT
CSVEDREF
>TRBJ1-1|many|-|TRBV11-2
TGTGCCAGCAGCTCCAGCCTAGGACGGTTGAACACTGAAGCTTTCTTT
CASSSSLGRLNTEAFF
>TRBJ2-4|-|TRBD2|TRBV4-2
TGTGCCAGCAGGGGGACTAGCGGGGGAACAATTCAGTACTTC
CASRGTSGGTIQYF
>TRBJ2-7|few|-|TRBV6-5
TGTGCCAGCAGATTCAATGGAGCCTACGAGCAGTACTTC
CASRFNGAYEQYF
>TRBJ2-3|many|TRBD2|TRBV7-2
TGTGCCAGCAGCTCATCGGGACTAGCGGGGGGCCATGGCACAGATACGCAGTATTTT
CASSSSGLAGGHGTDTQYF
>TRBJ2-3|many|-|TRBV20-1
TGCAGTGCTGGGGGCCGGGGCACAGATACGCAGTATTTT
CSAGGRGTDTQYF
>TRBJ2-5|once|-|TRBV7-7
TGTGCCAGCAGCTCCCGAGTCCGGGAGACCCAGTACTTC
CASSSRVRETQYF
>TRBJ2-7|few|TRBD1|TRBV5-4
TGTGCCAGCAGCTTAAGGGGGCGGAACGAGCAGTACTTC
CASSLRGRNEQYF
>TRBJ2-6|-|TRBD1|TRBV7-6
TGTGCCAGCAGCGGTGGACAGGTCCTCTCTGGGGCCAACGTCCTGACTTTC
CASSGGQVLSGANVLTF
>TRBJ1-1|many|TRBD1|TRBV12-3/TRBV12-4
TGTGCCAGCAGCCGAACAGGGGGCCTAGTAGGCACTGAAGCTTTCTTT
CASSRTGGLVGTEAFF
>TRBJ2-3|many|-|TRBV28
TGTGCCAGCTCCGAGACTTATCTTCGGTATTTT
CASSETYLRYF
>TRBJ1-1|many|TRBD1|TRBV7-2
TGTGCCAGCAGCCCTCGACAGGGATGGACGAACACTGAAGCTTTCTTT
CASSPRQGWTNTEAFF
>TRBJ2-1|many|-|TRBV6-2/TRBV6-3
TGTGCCAGCAGCCTTTACAATGAGCAGTTCTTC
CASSLYNEQFF
>TRBJ2-5|-|TRBD1|TRBV11-1
TGTGCCAGCAGCTTAAGGACAGGGTTCGAGACCCAGTACTTC
CASSLRTGFETQYF
>TRBJ2-1|-|TRBD2|TRBV10-2
TGCGCCAGCAAGGTCGGGGGAGGGTCGGGTGAGCAGTTCTTC
CASKVGGGSGEQFF
>TRBJ1-6|many|-|TRBV20-1
TGCAGTGCTAGAGTTATAATCAGGGACTCGTCACCCCTCCACTTT
CSARVIIRDSSPLHF
>TRBJ2-2|many|-|TRBV18
TGTGCCAGCTCCCGCGAGGGGACCGGGGAGCTGTTTTTT
CASSREGTGELFF
>TRBJ2-3|many|-|TRBV7-6
TGTGCCAGCAGCTTGTACCCAAGGGATACGCAGTATTTT
CASSLYPRDTQYF
>TRBJ2-7|many|-|TRBV7-3
TGTGCCAGCAGCCGCAAACCGGGATCAGCCTACGAGCAGTACTTC
CASSRKPGSAYEQYF
>TRBJ1-2|few|-|TRBV20-1
TGCAGTGGAGCCGAACAGAACTATGGCTACACCTTC
CSGAEQNYGYTF
>TRBJ2-2|many|-|TRBV6-2/TRBV6-3
TGTGCCAGCAGTTACAGTCGTCGCGGGGAGCTGTTTTTT
CASSYSRRGELFF
>TRBJ1-2|-|TRBD1|TRBV30
TGTGCCTGGAGGGGACAGGGAGGAAACTCATATGGCTACACCTTC
CAWRGQGGNSYGYTF
>TRBJ1-2|-|-|TRBV30
TGTGCCTGGAGAGTACCGGGACAAAACCTCTATGGCTACACCTTC
CAWRVPGQNLYGYTF
>TRBJ2-2|few|-|TRBV18
TGTGCCAGCTCACCACAGGGGGTAACGAACACCGGGGAGCTGTTTTTT
CASSPQGVTNTGELFF
>TRBJ2-2|many|-|TRBV18
TGTGCCAGCTCACCACCCGGGGAGCTGTTTTTT
CASSPPGELFF
>TRBJ2-7|many|-|TRBV29-1
TGCAGCGTCTGCCGGGACTCCAACTACGAGCAGTACTTC
CSVCRDSNYEQYF
>TRBJ1-2|-|-|TRBV29-1
TGCAGCGTTGAACAGGTTGGCTACACCTTC
CSVEQVGYTF
>TRBJ2-3|many|TRBD1|TRBV24-1
TGTGCCACCAGTGATGATCCGACAGGGTTGCCAGATACGCAGTATTTT
CATSDDPTGLPDTQYF
>TRBJ2-3|-|-|TRBV7-2
TGTGCCAGCAGCTTAAGGGTAAACCGACTAGTGGCAGATACGCAGTATTTT
CASSLRVNRLVADTQYF
>TRBJ1-1|few|TRBD1|TRBV29-1
TGCAGCTACGACAGGGGGCCGAACACTGAAGCTTTCTTT
CSYDRGPNTEAFF
>TRBJ2-1|many|-|TRBV5-6
TGTGCCAGCAGCTTTGCCCGGGAGCAGTTCTTC
CASSFAREQFF
>TRBJ2-7|-|-|TRBV12-3/TRBV12-4
TGTGCCAGCAGCCCAGACATGGGGAGGACCTACGAGCAGTACTTC
CASSPDMGRTYEQYF